This T cell receptor beta chain was found in a study of OX40 agonist ivuxolimab in advanced cancers. Study summary: Patients were dosed with the agonistic anti-OX40 (CD134) antibody ivuxolimab. Participants, about 83% male, averaged roughly 59 years of age, ranging from about 23 to 79. Three patients had partial responses: one hepatocellular carcinoma, two cutaneous melanoma.

Assay: immunoSEQ multiplex PCR; the TCRdb copy retains only in-frame clones and omits some. The data show 60,000 to 80,000 clones, around 84% seen once. Autoimmune disease history or systemic immunosuppression disqualified patients. V was clipped by 0 bases and J by 8 bases, with 8 bases between them. The CDR3 runs to 13 residues. Germline lookup yields CDR1 KGHSH and CDR2 LQKENI. The sample here was CD4+ or CD8+ T cells sorted from blood, taken in a trial of the OX40 agonist ivuxolimab. V gene TRBV18 combines with J gene TRBJ2-1; no clear D. The sequence was obtained from an adult with an advanced solid tumor such as melanoma, head and neck, liver or kidney cancer. CDR3 bases: TGTGCCAGCTCACCACCGCTTCGAGATGAGCAGTTCTTC. Protein sequence: CASSPPLRDEQFF.